The 15 T cell receptor beta chains below come from one sample, sequenced in a study of OX40 agonist ivuxolimab in advanced cancers. Sequenced by immunoSEQ multiplex PCR; TCRdb stores in-frame clones only, minus some. The repertoire holds roughly 120,000 clones, with roughly 90% as singletons. The material sequenced was CD4+ or CD8+ T cells sorted from blood, taken in a trial of the OX40 agonist ivuxolimab. All receptors come from an adult with an advanced solid tumor such as melanoma, head and neck, liver or kidney cancer.

This rearrangement joins TRBV7-9 to TRBJ2-7; 10 bases fit TRBD1. Germline CDR1 and CDR2: SEHNR and FQNEAQ (reference sequence). The CDR3 covers 15 residues. Trimming removed 3 bases from V and 5 bases from J; junction bases left unmatched: 7. The CDR3 region is CASSLGTGASDEQYF. The CDR3 DNA is TGTGCCAGCAGCTTGGGGACAGGGGCAAGCGACGAGCAGTACTTC.

The rearrangement uses TRBV9 and TRBJ2-1; 10 bases fit TRBD2. The CDR3 is made up of 16 amino acids. The trim removed 2 bases at V and 9 bases at J, leaving 11 bases unmatched. Germline V CDR1 and CDR2: SGDLS, YYNGEE. The CDR3 spells CASSVSSGRAHREQFF. In nucleotides, the CDR3 is TGTGCCAGCAGCGTTTCAAGCGGGAGGGCCCATCGTGAGCAGTTCTTC.

This chain uses TRBV6-5 with TRBJ1-2; D gene unclear. This CDR3 spans 13 amino acids. The ends were cut back, 8 bases at V and 2 bases at J, with 12 bases in the middle. In germline, CDR1 is MNHEY, CDR2 SVGAGI. The CDR3 region has the DNA TGTGCCAGCCGGACGGTTGCAAACTATGGCTACACCTTC. The encoded protein is CASRTVANYGYTF.

In its sample, this clone was seen once. This rearrangement joins TRBV27 to TRBJ1-2, with 7 nucleotides matching TRBD1. The CDR3 consists of 15 residues. The V gene end was trimmed by 2 bases and the J gene end by 4 bases; junction bases not matched to a gene: 7. Germline values: CDR1 MNHEY, CDR2 SMNVEV (reference sequence). CDR3 region: CASSLRAGGPYGYTF. The CDR3 DNA reads as TGTGCCAGCAGTTTAAGGGCAGGGGGACCCTATGGCTACACCTTC.

The chain couples TRBV5-1 to TRBJ1-3, with a weak D call TRBD1 (6 bases). Trimming left V 7 bases short and J 0 bases short, with 17 bases between. The CDR3 spans 16 residues. In germline, CDR1 is SGHRS, CDR2 YFSETQ. This chain's CDR3 is CASGPGTLSSGNTIYF. The DNA for the CDR3 is TGCGCCAGCGGCCCCGGGACACTTAGCTCTGGAAACACCATATATTTT.

V is TRBV28 and J is TRBJ1-1; the D is unclear. CDR1 is MDHEN, CDR2 SYDVKM, per germline. V was pared by 8 bases and J by 1 base, with 14 bases between. This CDR3 contains 14 residues. The CDR3 spells CASRQVEANTEAFF. The CDR3 DNA reads as TGTGCCAGCCGCCAGGTTGAAGCGAACACTGAAGCTTTCTTT.

The sample holds one count of this clone. The rearrangement links TRBV10-2 to TRBJ2-7; D possibly corresponds to TRBD2 (6 bases). The V end was cut by 3 bases, the J end by 0 bases, with 15 bases between. The CDR3 runs to 16 residues. Per the germline V gene, CDR1 is WSHSY and CDR2 is SAAADI. CDR3 protein: CASSDGWRVSSYEQYF. For the CDR3, the DNA is TGCGCCAGCAGTGATGGGTGGAGGGTATCCTCCTACGAGCAGTACTTC.

CDR3 nucleotides: TGTGCCAGTAGTGACCCGGGACAGAAAAGCTCCTACGAGCAGTACTTC. The encoded protein is CASSDPGQKSSYEQYF. The chain is built from TRBV19 and TRBJ2-7; 7 bases line up with TRBD1. The junction had 10 bases not matched to a gene; V was cut back by 5 bases and J by 0 bases. Germline V lookup: CDR1 LNHDA, CDR2 SQIVND (reference sequence). The CDR3 is 16 amino acids.

The genes are TRBV9 and TRBJ1-1, with D tentatively TRBD1 (5 bases). The V gene lost 4 bases and the J gene lost 3 bases, with 7 bases spanning the gap. Germline V gene sequence: CDR1 SGDLS, CDR2 YYNGEE. The CDR3 has 12 amino acids. CDR3 DNA: TGTGCCAGCAGCAAGACAGACACTGAAGCTTTCTTT. This translates into CASSKTDTEAFF.

The V gene is TRBV6-5, the J gene TRBJ1-3; maybe TRBD1 (5 bases). Trimming took 0 bases from V and 8 from J, leaving 11 bases between them. The CDR3 is 14 residues long. Germline V lookup: CDR1 MNHEY, CDR2 SVGAGI. CDR3 region: CASSYSAGADTIYF. DNA for the CDR3: TGTGCCAGCAGTTACTCGGCCGGGGCGGACACCATATATTTT.

This clone was seen a single time. The gene calls are TRBV11-2 and TRBJ2-1; D remains unclear. V was trimmed by 3 bases and J by 3 bases, leaving 9 bases between them. The CDR3 is 14 residues long. Germline V gene data show CDR1 as SGHAT and CDR2 as FQNNGV. The CDR3 nucleotides are TGTGCCAGCAGCTTGGCGTCAAACTACAATGAGCAGTTCTTC. Its translation: CASSLASNYNEQFF.

J is TRBJ2-1 and V is TRBV5-6; TRBD1 agrees at 7 bases. The ends lost 3 bases at V and 3 bases at J; junction bases unmatched: 3. CDR3 length equals 14 residues. CDR1 SGHDT and CDR2 YYEEEE come from the germline V gene. CDR3 nucleotides: TGTGCCAGCAGCTCCGGACAGGTCTACAATGAGCAGTTCTTC. Its translation is CASSSGQVYNEQFF.

The chain recombines TRBV5-8 with TRBJ1-3; D unclear. Germline CDR1 and CDR2: SGHTS and YDEGEE. This CDR3 contains 15 residues. Trimming pared 4 bases from V and 4 bases from J, leaving 15 bases between. CDR3 protein: CASSPRADPGNTIYF. CDR3 coding DNA: TGTGCCAGCAGCCCGCGAGCGGACCCGGGAAACACCATATATTTT.

The rearrangement uses TRBV5-1 and TRBJ2-2; 8 nucleotides match TRBD2. Germline CDR1 is SGHRS and CDR2 is YFSETQ. The CDR3 runs to 15 residues. With 2 bases clipped from V and 7 bases from J, the junction kept 7 bases outside the gene matches. CDR3 residues: CASSFISGSNGELFF. The CDR3 nucleotides read TGCGCCAGCAGCTTTATCAGCGGGAGTAACGGGGAGCTGTTTTTT.

This chain connects TRBV6-1 to TRBJ1-3; no clear D. Germline CDR1 reads MNHNS; CDR2 reads SASEGT. Trimming cost V 11 bases and J 1 base, with 15 bases left between them. The CDR3 is 14 residues long. The CDR3 DNA follows: TGTGCCTCCCATTCTGGGCTTTCTGGAAACACCATATATTTT. Translated, it gives CASHSGLSGNTIYF.